This T cell receptor beta chain emerged from a study of T cells after yellow fever vaccination. On this clonotype itself: Antigen: not known.

TCRdb re-analysed the 5' RACE reads in MiXCR, keeping a single row per CDR3 protein. Of under 400,000 distinct CDR3 sequences in the sample, roughly 10% were seen once. Study-level findings and limits: CD4 and CD8 compartments shared a small share of clonotypes, likely from convergent recombination.

Germline V gene lookup returns CDR1 DFQATT and CDR2 SNEGSKA (reference sequence). The CDR3 is 15 residues long. V was clipped by 0 bases and J by 8 bases; unmatched bases: 9. This clonotype was sampled from a man aged 18 to 29 who received the YFV17D yellow fever vaccine. The chain combines TRBV20-1 with TRBJ1-4; 7 bases match TRBD1. This material consisted of PBMCs, taken on the day of the first yellow fever vaccination. The CDR3, as DNA: TGCAGTGCTAGAGAACGCGGGACAGCGGGAGAAAAACTGTTTTTT. As protein: CSARERGTAGEKLFF.